This T cell receptor (beta chain) was sequenced during a study of blood T cell repertoires in COVID-19. Study information: Some COVID-19 samples were acute and others convalescent; all came from the United States, Italy and Spain.

Participant age was 18 to 89 years, and participants resided in fewer than 25 US areas. Trimming stripped 1 base from V and 5 bases from J, with 14 bases between. This CDR3 is 15 amino acids long. The germline CDR1 and CDR2 sequences are MNHEY and SMNVEV (reference sequence). This clone occurred once. Original processing notes: Reference gene primer amplification in the assay estimated nucleated cell counts. The data were produced by immunoSEQ multiplex PCR, yet TCRdb's version contains in-frame clones alone and is incomplete. The V and J calls and clone size are taken from that table; D and trimming were inferred from the DNA. Among over 300,000 clones, 89% were seen once, and the ten largest hold around a tenth.

V is TRBV27 and J is TRBJ1-1, with D maybe TRBD1 (6 bases). This TCR was recovered from a woman aged 40 to 55 who had recovered from COVID-19. Sequenced input: PBMCs or T cells enriched from blood (not recorded which). CDR3 loop: CASSLFRGGGTEAFF. The CDR3 DNA sequence: TGTGCCAGCAGTTTATTCAGGGGCGGGGGGACTGAAGCTTTCTTT.